These T cell receptor beta chains were read from a single sample in a study of T cell responses to AZD1222 COVID-19 vaccine. Using immunoSEQ multiplex PCR, the repertoire was profiled, and TCRdb retains in-frame clones only, with some absent. The sample records some 47,000 clones, 83% being singletons. The input for sequencing was peripheral blood, taken on day 0 of AZD1222 vaccination. The receptors were sampled from an adult in good health. The CDR3 runs from the conserved cysteine through the conserved F or W. Fields, in order: J gene, V gene, CDR3 protein.

J: TRBJ2-2; V: TRBV5-1; CDR3: CASTRTGTGELFF
J: TRBJ1-3; V: TRBV20-1; CDR3: CSARNSNTIYF
J: TRBJ2-1; V: TRBV9; CDR3: CASSVGWGFSKDEQFF
J: TRBJ1-6; V: TRBV18; CDR3: CASSPPQGGGGSPLHF
J: TRBJ2-1; V: TRBV24-1; CDR3: CATSDNYRQGYNEQFF
J: TRBJ1-4; V: TRBV5-1; CDR3: CASSFSDSRNEKLFF
J: TRBJ1-4; V: TRBV6-6; CDR3: CASSPSTGVLATNEKLFF
J: TRBJ2-2; V: TRBV4-2; CDR3: CASSQDRPSGSGSYNGGELFF
J: TRBJ1-3; V: TRBV21-1; CDR3: CASSNRGGGNTIYF
J: TRBJ1-4; V: TRBV7-2; CDR3: CASRGRGDEKLFF
J: TRBJ1-1; V: TRBV9; CDR3: CASSATVQGRTEAFF
J: TRBJ1-3; V: TRBV6-8; CDR3: CASSYGPSGNTIYF
J: TRBJ2-6; V: TRBV2; CDR3: CASSELFGANVLTF
J: TRBJ2-5; V: TRBV18; CDR3: CASSSDRGETQYF
J: TRBJ2-7; V: TRBV29-1; CDR3: CSVRLADFYEQYF
J: TRBJ1-5; V: TRBV6-5; CDR3: CASRAGSNQPQHF
J: TRBJ2-7; V: TRBV7-2; CDR3: CASSLRSGGQYF
J: TRBJ2-7; V: TRBV7-2; CDR3: CASSLQGAGLYEQYF
J: TRBJ2-7; V: TRBV14; CDR3: CASSQGWASGSYEQYF
J: TRBJ2-5; V: TRBV7-2; CDR3: CASSLSASGGQETQYF
J: TRBJ2-7; V: TRBV14; CDR3: CASSPTGGAGYEQYF
J: TRBJ2-3; V: TRBV11-2; CDR3: CASSTLAGGLDTQYF
J: TRBJ1-5; V: TRBV19; CDR3: CASRIGGSRNQPQHF
J: TRBJ2-2; V: TRBV9; CDR3: CASSVAGEPGELFF
J: TRBJ1-5; V: TRBV7-2; CDR3: CASSLGGRDSNQPQHF
J: TRBJ1-2; V: TRBV2; CDR3: CASRIGGGANYGYTF
J: TRBJ1-5; V: TRBV15; CDR3: CATSIDTGTGRNQPQHF
J: TRBJ1-1; V: TRBV9; CDR3: CASSAPRQGKTDTEAFF
J: TRBJ2-3; V: TRBV15; CDR3: CATSTRAGDTQYF
J: TRBJ2-5; V: TRBV30; CDR3: CAWMASGIQETQYF
J: TRBJ2-5; V: TRBV11-3; CDR3: CASSLGRDRQETQYF
J: TRBJ1-2; V: TRBV5-4; CDR3: CASSFARDTGLGYTF
J: TRBJ2-1; V: TRBV29-1; CDR3: CSVDTQGNEQFF
J: TRBJ2-1; V: TRBV7-3; CDR3: CASSHLGTEAEQFF
J: TRBJ2-7; V: TRBV7-2; CDR3: CASSSGVSYEQYF
J: TRBJ2-7; V: TRBV15; CDR3: CATSRDRIAGGEQYF
J: TRBJ1-1; V: TRBV28; CDR3: CASSRDRATEAFF
J: TRBJ2-2; V: TRBV3-1/TRBV3-2; CDR3: CASSHERGGELFF
J: TRBJ2-5; V: TRBV4-1; CDR3: CASSQGTNRVETQYF
J: TRBJ2-1; V: TRBV2; CDR3: CASRAGHEQFF
J: TRBJ2-3; V: TRBV9; CDR3: CASSPFFAATQYF
J: TRBJ1-4; V: TRBV15; CDR3: CATSSGGLGNEKLFF